Each of the 20 T cell receptor beta chains below was sequenced from the same sample in a study of response to subunit inactivated influenza vaccine. One entry per CDR3 protein, called by TCRdb with MiXCR from the RT-PCR reads. Of about 650,000 distinct CDR3 sequences listed, around 14% are singletons. The source was PBMCs from blood, collected roughly 12 days after vaccination. The receptors stem from a man aged 50 to 59 who received an inactivated influenza vaccine.

This clonotype was picked up a small number of times. The V and J genes are TRBV6-5 and TRBJ2-7; D remains unclear. CDR1 MNHEY and CDR2 SVGAGI come from the germline V gene. The CDR3 covers 14 residues. The V end lost 3 bases, the J end lost 5 bases, and 14 bases lay between the germline ends. CDR3 sequence: CASSYAGVIDEQYF. CDR3 DNA: TGTGCCAGCAGTTATGCAGGCGTGATCGACGAGCAGTACTTC.

This clonotype occurred a few times. The rearrangement links TRBV15 to TRBJ1-2; no definite D call. V was shortened by 3 bases and J by 3 bases, with 11 bases between the two germline ends. This CDR3 is 14 amino acids long. The V gene's germline CDR1 is LNHNV and CDR2 YYDKDF (reference sequence). This CDR3 reads CATSSVRVDYGYTF. The CDR3 DNA sequence: TGTGCCACCAGCAGCGTCCGAGTTGACTATGGCTACACCTTC.

This clonotype has a handful of counts. The chain uses TRBV30 and TRBJ2-1; the match to TRBD2 covers 11 bases. Germline loops: CDR1 GTSNPN, CDR2 SVGIG (reference sequence). V lost 0 bases and J lost 8; bases outside the gene matches: 12. This CDR3 is built from 17 residues. The CDR3 coding sequence is TGTGCCTGGAGTGTACCAATTTCTAGCGGGGGGCACGATGAGCAGTTCTTC. Translating it yields CAWSVPISSGGHDEQFF.

The chain couples TRBV20-1 to TRBJ2-1; TRBD2 matches at 8 bases. With 3 bases clipped from V and 8 bases from J, the junction kept 12 bases outside the gene matches. This CDR3 comprises 15 residues. Germline V gives CDR1 DFQATT, CDR2 SNEGSKA (reference sequence). Written as DNA, the CDR3 is TGCAGTGCTAGCCGGGGGGGTAGGTTTCGCGATGAGCAGTTCTTC. This encodes CSASRGGRFRDEQFF.

This sequence joins TRBV18 and TRBJ2-1; no firm D call. The CDR3 totals 14 residues. The V end lost 6 bases, the J end lost 8 bases, and 17 bases lay between the germline ends. Germline V gives CDR1 KGHSH, CDR2 LQKENI. DNA for the CDR3: TGTGCCAGCTCCCCCGGGCCCCAGGCGGATGAGCAGTTCTTC. This gives the protein CASSPGPQADEQFF.

The chain links TRBV7-9 to TRBJ2-7; no firm D call. CDR3 length: 15 amino acids. CDR1 and CDR2 (germline): SEHNR, FQNEAQ (reference sequence). Trimming pared 5 bases from V and 3 bases from J, leaving 17 bases between. The CDR3 DNA reads as TGTGCCAGCAGCCCGCCTGGTAGAGAGGACTACGAGCAGTACTTC. This codes for CASSPPGREDYEQYF.

The chain is built from TRBV7-2 and TRBJ2-7; a weak D match, TRBD2 (6 bases). The CDR3 runs 15 residues. Trimming took 6 bases from V and 2 from J, leaving 17 bases between them. Per the germline V gene, CDR1 is SGHTA and CDR2 is FQGNSA. This CDR3 reads CASSHNSGLPYEQYF. The CDR3 nucleotides read TGTGCCAGCAGTCACAATTCGGGACTGCCCTACGAGCAGTACTTC.

This clonotype was recorded a few times. The V and J genes are TRBV6-1 and TRBJ2-7; TRBD1 is a possible D gene (5 bases). The CDR3 covers 14 residues. Germline V gene lookup returns CDR1 MNHNS and CDR2 SASEGT. Trimming took 4 bases from V and 0 from J, leaving 10 bases between them. CDR3 amino acids: CASSADMSSYEQYF. As DNA, the CDR3 is TGTGCCAGCAGTGCGGACATGAGCTCCTACGAGCAGTACTTC.

This clonotype appeared a few times. The J gene is TRBJ2-7, the V gene TRBV5-1; the match to TRBD1 covers 12 bases. J was trimmed by 9 bases and V by 4 bases; bases with no gene match: 8. Germline CDR1 SGHRS, CDR2 YFSETQ. This CDR3 has 14 residues. The CDR3 sequence is CASSPGQGARGQYF. The CDR3 coding sequence is TGCGCCAGCAGCCCGGGACAGGGGGCGCGTGGGCAGTACTTC.

The chain recombines TRBV4-3 with TRBJ2-3; D remains ambiguous. Germline CDR1 LGHNA, CDR2 YSLEER. V was clipped by 6 bases and J by 1 base, with 14 bases between them. This CDR3 has 15 residues. The DNA of the CDR3 is TGCGCCAGCAGGGGCGGCTTTAGAGGCACAGATACGCAGTATTTT. Translated, it gives CASRGGFRGTDTQYF.

This clonotype turned up a few times. V is TRBV20-1 and J is TRBJ2-3; 16 bases map to TRBD2. Germline V CDR1 and CDR2: DFQATT, SNEGSKA (reference sequence). The CDR3 spans 16 residues. J was trimmed by 4 bases and V by 5 bases; bases with no gene match: 6. Here the CDR3 reads CSAQGTSGRASDTQYF. In nucleotides, the CDR3 is TGCAGTGCTCAGGGGACTAGCGGGAGGGCCTCAGATACGCAGTATTTT.

This clonotype was seen only a few times. The chain has TRBV4-1 and TRBJ2-7, with D possibly TRBD1 on 7 matching bases. Looked up from germline, CDR1 is MGHRA and CDR2 is YSYEKL. Trimming cost V 0 bases and J 4 bases, with 19 bases left between them. The CDR3 extends over 17 amino acids. The CDR3 here is CASSQEFLRAGGYEQYF. DNA for the CDR3: TGCGCCAGCAGCCAAGAATTCCTCAGGGCAGGGGGGTACGAGCAGTACTTC.

This clonotype was found many times. The rearrangement joins TRBV20-1 to TRBJ2-5; TRBD2 agrees at 12 bases. The CDR3 runs to 15 residues. Germline CDR1 is DFQATT and CDR2 is SNEGSKA (reference sequence). After removal of 4 bases from V and 4 bases from J, the junction contained 7 bases not matched to a gene. Here the CDR3 reads CSATSTSGSLETQYF. The CDR3 DNA follows: TGCAGTGCTACCTCGACTAGCGGGAGCCTAGAGACCCAGTACTTC.

The J gene is TRBJ2-7, the V gene TRBV5-1, with TRBD2 matching 7 bases. This CDR3 is built from 18 residues. Germline CDR1 is SGHRS and CDR2 is YFSETQ. With V trimmed by 1 base and J by 1 base, 14 bases remained unmatched. DNA of the CDR3: TGCGCCAGCAGCTTGAGTACAGCGGGGCCGGGGTCTTCCTACGAGCAGTACTTC. This encodes CASSLSTAGPGSSYEQYF.

In its sample, this clonotype was seen a few times. This rearrangement joins TRBV9 to TRBJ1-2; D might be TRBD1 (6 bases). Germline V lookup: CDR1 SGDLS, CDR2 YYNGEE. The CDR3 is 15 residues long. Trimming cost V 3 bases and J 2 bases, with 14 bases left between them. The chain's CDR3 is CASSGRSGANYGYTF. CDR3 coding DNA: TGTGCCAGCAGCGGTAGGTCAGGGGCGAACTATGGCTACACCTTC.

The chain is built from TRBV29-1 and TRBJ2-3; D possibly corresponds to TRBD1 (6 bases). Germline V lookup: CDR1 SQVTM, CDR2 ANQGSEA. Trimming removed 3 bases from V and 1 base from J, with 17 bases in between. The CDR3 runs 16 residues. The CDR3 coding sequence is TGCAGCGTTGATTCTAGGTTAGGGGGACGCACAGATACGCAGTATTTT. Translated, it gives CSVDSRLGGRTDTQYF.

The chain has TRBV9 and TRBJ2-1, with 9 positions matching TRBD1. The CDR3 length is 18 residues. Unmatched junction bases numbered 11, after V lost 0 bases and J lost 4 bases. The germline V gene has CDR1 SGDLS and CDR2 YYNGEE. The CDR3 protein is CASSVDIRTGGLYNEQFF. The CDR3 DNA is TGTGCCAGCAGCGTAGATATCAGAACAGGGGGCTTGTACAATGAGCAGTTCTTC. Supplemented by reference TRBV9 and TRBJ2-1, the full variable domain reads DSGVTQTPKHLITATGQRVTLRCSPRSGDLSVYWYQQSLDQGLQFLIQYYNGEERAKGNILERFSAQQFPDLHSELNLSSLELGDSALYFCASSVDIRTGGLYNEQFFGPGTRLTVL.

Only a few counts were recorded for this clonotype. The chain recombines TRBV12-3 or TRBV12-4 with TRBJ2-7; 10 bases align to TRBD1. The length of the CDR3 is 14 residues. V was clipped by 5 bases and J by 2 bases; unmatched bases: 3. CDR3 sequence (DNA): TGTGCCAGCAGTCGACAGGGGGCTGCCTACGAGCAGTACTTC. Translation: CASSRQGAAYEQYF.

This clonotype was picked up one time. V is TRBV5-6 and J is TRBJ1-2; no firm D call. Germline lookup yields CDR1 SGHDT and CDR2 YYEEEE. V lost 0 bases to trimming and J lost 6 bases, with 9 bases between them. This CDR3 spans 13 amino acids. The CDR3 here is CASSLVAADGYTF. CDR3 coding DNA: TGTGCCAGCAGCTTGGTTGCCGCGGATGGCTACACCTTC. The whole variable domain, remainder taken from reference TRBV5-6 and TRBJ1-2, is DAGVTQSPTHLIKTRGQQVTLRCSPKSGHDTVSWYQQALGQGPQFIFQYYEEEERQRGNFPDRFSGHQFPNYSSELNVNALLLGDSALYLCASSLVAADGYTFGSGTRLTVV.

This clonotype appeared a few times. The J gene is TRBJ2-7, the V gene TRBV4-1; D might be TRBD1 or TRBD2, each matching 5 bases. CDR3 length: 15 residues. From germline, CDR1 is MGHRA and CDR2 YSYEKL. The V gene lost 2 bases and the J gene lost 3 bases, with 14 bases spanning the gap. In DNA form, the CDR3 reads TGCGCCAGCAGCCAACTTGGGACCAACCACTACGAGCAGTACTTC. It specifies CASSQLGTNHYEQYF.